The present entry profiles one T cell receptor (beta chain) with its context. This sample stems from a study of shared clonotypes between healthy human individuals. Terminally differentiated effector memory CD45RA+ cells were left out of the naive CD8 fraction, which was CD45RO-negative and positively selected for CCR7. Here immunoSEQ multiplex PCR was the method, and the copy in TCRdb shows in-frame clones only, minus some. The sample shows around 2,000,000 clones, 85% to 95% of them seen only once. Material for sequencing was naive CD8+ T cells from PBMCs. This sequence was found in a man aged 18 to 29 in good health. Some clones in this sample may be carry-over from other donors' samples.

The CDR3 region has the DNA TGTGCCAGCAGTGGCAGGCTCTCCTACAATGAGCAGTTCTTC. Protein sequence: CASSGRLSYNEQFF. V is TRBV27 and J is TRBJ2-1; D gene ambiguous. Germline CDR1 and CDR2: MNHEY and SMNVEV (reference sequence). The CDR3 totals 14 residues. Between the trimmed V and J ends, which lost 5 bases and 0 bases, there was a span of 8 bases.